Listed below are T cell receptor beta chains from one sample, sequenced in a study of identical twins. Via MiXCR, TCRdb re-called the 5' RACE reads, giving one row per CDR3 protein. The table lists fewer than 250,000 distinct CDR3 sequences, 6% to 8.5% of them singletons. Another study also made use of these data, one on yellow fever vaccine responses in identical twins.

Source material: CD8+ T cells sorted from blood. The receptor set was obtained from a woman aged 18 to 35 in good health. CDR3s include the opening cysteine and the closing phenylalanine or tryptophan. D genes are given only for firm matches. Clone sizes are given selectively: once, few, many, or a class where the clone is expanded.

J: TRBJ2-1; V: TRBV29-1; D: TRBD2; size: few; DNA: TGCAGCGGAGAAACTAGCGGGGGGGCTCTGTACAATGAGCAGTTCTTC; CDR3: CSGETSGGALYNEQFF
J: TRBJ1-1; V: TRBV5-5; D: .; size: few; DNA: TGTGCCAGCACCCAAAGGTATGAGAACACTGAAGCTTTCTTT; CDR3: CASTQRYENTEAFF
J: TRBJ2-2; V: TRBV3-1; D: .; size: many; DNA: TGTGCCAGCAGCCAAGAAAGACCCCAGGGCCTCGGGGAGCTGTTTTTT; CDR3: CASSQERPQGLGELFF
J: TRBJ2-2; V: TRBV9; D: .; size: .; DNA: TGTGCCAGCAGCGTAGGAGGCCCCGGGGAGCTGTTTTTT; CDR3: CASSVGGPGELFF
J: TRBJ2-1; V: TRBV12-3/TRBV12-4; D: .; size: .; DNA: TGTGCCAGCAGTTTAGGGGGCCCAGGAGGTGAGCAGTTCTTC; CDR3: CASSLGGPGGEQFF
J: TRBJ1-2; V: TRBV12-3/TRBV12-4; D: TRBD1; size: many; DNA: TGTGCCAGCAGTTTTTCGTCAGGGGGCTATGGCTACACCTTC; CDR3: CASSFSSGGYGYTF
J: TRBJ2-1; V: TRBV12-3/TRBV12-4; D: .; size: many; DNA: TGTGCCAGCAGTTTTGGGGGGTCCTACAATGAGCAGTTCTTC; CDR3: CASSFGGSYNEQFF
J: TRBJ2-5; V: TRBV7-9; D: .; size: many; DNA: TGTGCCAGCAGCTTTCCTCAAGAGACCCAGTACTTC; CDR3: CASSFPQETQYF
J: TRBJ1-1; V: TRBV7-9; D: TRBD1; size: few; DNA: TGTGCCAGCCGCCCCAACACAGGGGGCACTGAAGCTTTCTTT; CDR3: CASRPNTGGTEAFF
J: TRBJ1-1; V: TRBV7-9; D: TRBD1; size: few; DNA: TGTGCCAGCACCCCTCGACAGGGAGCGCCTGAAGCTTTCTTT; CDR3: CASTPRQGAPEAFF
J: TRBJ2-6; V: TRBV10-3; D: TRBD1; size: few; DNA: TGTGCCATCAGTGCCGGGACAGGGGCCTCTGGGGCCAACGTCCTGACTTTC; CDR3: CAISAGTGASGANVLTF
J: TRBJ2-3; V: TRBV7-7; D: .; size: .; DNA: TGTGCCAGCAGCTCGAGCCGGACCGGGACTAGCACAGATACGCAGTATTTT; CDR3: CASSSSRTGTSTDTQYF
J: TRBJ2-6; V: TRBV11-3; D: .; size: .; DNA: TGTGCCAGCAGCTTAGGCGATCCTTACTTCAGCTCTGGGGCCAACGTCCTGACTTTC; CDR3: CASSLGDPYFSSGANVLTF
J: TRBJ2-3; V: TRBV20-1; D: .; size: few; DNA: TGCAGTGCTAGGGGTGGCACAGATACGCAGTATTTT; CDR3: CSARGGTDTQYF
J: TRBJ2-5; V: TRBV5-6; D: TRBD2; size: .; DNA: TGTGCCAGCAGCGGAGAACTAGCGGCCCAAGAGACCCAGTACTTC; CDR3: CASSGELAAQETQYF
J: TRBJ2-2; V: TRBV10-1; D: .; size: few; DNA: TGCGCCAGCAGTGAGCCGACCAGTGGGGCCGGGAACACCGGGGAGCTGTTTTTT; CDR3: CASSEPTSGAGNTGELFF
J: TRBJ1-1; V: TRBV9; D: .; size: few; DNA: TGTGCCAGCAGCGATCTTTCTAGAGACACTGAAGCTTTCTTT; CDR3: CASSDLSRDTEAFF
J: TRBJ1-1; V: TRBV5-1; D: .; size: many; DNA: TGCGCCAGCACCCTGGAAGCAGGCACTGAAGCTTTCTTT; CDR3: CASTLEAGTEAFF
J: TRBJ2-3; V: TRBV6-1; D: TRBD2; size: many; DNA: TGTGCCAGCACCCCCGGGGGCGGCGGGAGGGCTGATACGCAGTATTTT; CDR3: CASTPGGGGRADTQYF
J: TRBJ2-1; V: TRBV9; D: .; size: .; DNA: TGTGCCAGCAGCGAGGGGGTTCAACACAATGAGCAGTTCTTC; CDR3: CASSEGVQHNEQFF
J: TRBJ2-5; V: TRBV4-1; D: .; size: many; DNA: TGCGCCAGCAGCCAAGAAGGAACTCAACGGGAGACCCAGTACTTC; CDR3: CASSQEGTQRETQYF
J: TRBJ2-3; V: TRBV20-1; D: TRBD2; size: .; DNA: TGCAGTGCGCCGACTAGCGGGAGGGGAGATACGCAGTATTTT; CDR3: CSAPTSGRGDTQYF
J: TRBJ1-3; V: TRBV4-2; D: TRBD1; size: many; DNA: TGTGCCAGCAGCCGTGACAGGGACTCTGGAAACACCATATATTTT; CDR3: CASSRDRDSGNTIYF
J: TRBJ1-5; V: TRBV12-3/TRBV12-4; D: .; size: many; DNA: TGTGCCAGCAGTTCGGGTCAGCCCCAGCATTTT; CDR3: CASSSGQPQHF
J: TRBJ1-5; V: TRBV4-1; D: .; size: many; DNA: TGCGCCAGCAGCCAGGGGGATCAGCCCCAGCATTTT; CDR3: CASSQGDQPQHF
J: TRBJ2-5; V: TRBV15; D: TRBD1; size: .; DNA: TGTGCCACCAGCAGTCCGCCAGGGGGCGAGACCCAGTACTTC; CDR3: CATSSPPGGETQYF
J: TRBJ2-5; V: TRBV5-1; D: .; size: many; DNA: TGCGCCAGCAGCAGGCGTGGACAGCTCATGAAGGAGACCCAGTACTTC; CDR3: CASSRRGQLMKETQYF
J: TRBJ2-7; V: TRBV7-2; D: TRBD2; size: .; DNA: TGTGCCAGCAGCTTAAACAGCGGGACTACCTACGAGCAGTACTTC; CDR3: CASSLNSGTTYEQYF
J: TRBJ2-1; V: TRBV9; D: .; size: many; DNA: TGTGCCAGCAGCGTATCGGGTCTTACCTACAATGAGCAGTTCTTC; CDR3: CASSVSGLTYNEQFF
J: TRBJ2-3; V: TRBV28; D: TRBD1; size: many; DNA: TGTGCCAGCAGGACGGGACAGGGGGTGACAGATACGCAGTATTTT; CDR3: CASRTGQGVTDTQYF
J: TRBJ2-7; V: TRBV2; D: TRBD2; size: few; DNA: TGTGCCAGCAGTGAACGGGACTATTTCTACGAGCAGTACTTC; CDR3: CASSERDYFYEQYF
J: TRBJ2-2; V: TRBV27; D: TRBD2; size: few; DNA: TGTGCCAGCAGTGATCTAGCGGGGATACTAAACACCGGGGAGCTGTTTTTT; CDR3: CASSDLAGILNTGELFF
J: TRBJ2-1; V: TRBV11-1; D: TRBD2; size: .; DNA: TGTGCCAGCAGCTTATTTGGCTTCGAGATAGCGGGAGGGCGGAATGAGCAGTTCTTC; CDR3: CASSLFGFEIAGGRNEQFF
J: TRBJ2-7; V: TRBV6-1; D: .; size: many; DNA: TGTGCCAGCAGTGAGGGACCCCTCACGCTCGTGTACGAGCAGTACTTC; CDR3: CASSEGPLTLVYEQYF
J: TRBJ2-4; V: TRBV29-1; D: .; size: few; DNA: TGCAGCGTTGTAGGTTCAGGGACCAAAAACATTCAGTACTTC; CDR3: CSVVGSGTKNIQYF
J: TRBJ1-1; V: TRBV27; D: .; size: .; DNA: TGTGCCAGCAGTCGGATTCATCGGGAAACTGAAGCTTTCTTT; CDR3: CASSRIHRETEAFF
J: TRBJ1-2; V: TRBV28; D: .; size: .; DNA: TGTGCCAGCACCGGGGATTTGGGGAACTATGGCTACACCTTC; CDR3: CASTGDLGNYGYTF
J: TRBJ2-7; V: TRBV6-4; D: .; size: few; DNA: TGTGCTAGGACAGGGCGGGGGTCTAACTCCTACGAGCAGTACTTC; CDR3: CARTGRGSNSYEQYF
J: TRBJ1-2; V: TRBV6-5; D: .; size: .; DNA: TGTGCCAGCAGTTACTCGGGGGGACATTTTTATGGCTACACCTTC; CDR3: CASSYSGGHFYGYTF
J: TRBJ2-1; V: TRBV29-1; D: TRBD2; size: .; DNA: TGCAGCGTCCTTCTTAGCGGGACTAACAATGAGCAGTTCTTC; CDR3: CSVLLSGTNNEQFF
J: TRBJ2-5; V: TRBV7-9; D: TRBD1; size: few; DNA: TGTGCCAGCAGCTTAGTTGGCAGGGGGCGGGAAGAGACCCAGTACTTC; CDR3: CASSLVGRGREETQYF
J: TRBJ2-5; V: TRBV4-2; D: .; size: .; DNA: TGTGCCAGCAGCCAAGCAATGGAGACCCAGTACTTC; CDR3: CASSQAMETQYF
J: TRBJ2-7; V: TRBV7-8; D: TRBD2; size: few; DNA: TGTGCCAGCAGCTTAGAGGGGGGGGTAGCTAGCGGGGGCTACGAGCAGTACTTC; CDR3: CASSLEGGVASGGYEQYF